Each of the 5 T cell receptor beta chains below was sequenced from the same sample in a study of blood T cells in healthy people across ages. The second PCR ran about 6 to 12 cycles with a sample-barcoded 5' primer and J-beta primers. TCRdb ran MiXCR on the 5' RACE reads and lists one entry per CDR3 protein. The sample shows roughly 830,000 distinct CDR3 sequences, 62% of them seen only once. Sequenced: blood. The receptor source for this set is a man between 25 and 39 years old in good health.

J is TRBJ1-5 and V is TRBV7-8, with 9 bases identical to TRBD1. Germline values: CDR1 SGHVS, CDR2 FQNEAQ. V dropped 5 bases and J dropped 4; count of bases not matched to a gene: 6. The CDR3 runs 15 residues. Here the CDR3 reads CASSPSGTGNQPQHF. The CDR3 DNA is TGTGCCAGCAGCCCTTCCGGGACAGGGAATCAGCCCCAGCATTTT. Based on the CDR3 plus reference TRBV7-8 and TRBJ1-5, the full variable domain is GAGVSQSPRYKVAKRGQDVALRCDPISGHVSLFWYQQALGQGPEFLTYFQNEAQLDKSGLPSDRFFAERPEGSVSTLKIQRTQQEDSAVYLCASSPSGTGNQPQHFGDGTRLSIL.

This chain connects TRBV7-9 to TRBJ2-1; 9 nucleotides line up with TRBD2. The ends lost 11 bases at V and 3 bases at J; junction bases unmatched: 5. CDR1 and CDR2 (germline): SEHNR, FQNEAQ (reference sequence). There are 13 residues in the CDR3. In DNA form, the CDR3 reads TGTGCCGCCAAGCGGGGGGACTACAATGAGCAGTTCTTC. The encoded protein is CAAKRGDYNEQFF.

This clonotype was observed many times. The rearrangement joins TRBV29-1 to TRBJ2-7; 8 positions match TRBD1. With V trimmed by 3 bases and J by 6 bases, 7 bases remained unmatched. Germline V gene lookup returns CDR1 SQVTM and CDR2 ANQGSEA. The CDR3 totals 13 residues. The CDR3 DNA follows: TGCAGCGTTGATCGGACAGGGACGGGCGAGCAGTACTTC. As protein: CSVDRTGTGEQYF.

This clonotype was found many times. The chain recombines TRBV29-1 with TRBJ1-4; 7 nucleotides align to TRBD1. V shed 8 bases, J shed 3 bases, and the junction held 6 bases outside the gene matches. Germline V gives CDR1 SQVTM, CDR2 ANQGSEA. The CDR3 contains 13 residues. The CDR3 region is CSSTTGSNEKLFF. CDR3 DNA: TGCAGCTCCACGACAGGGTCTAATGAAAAACTGTTTTTT.

The chain couples TRBV15 to TRBJ2-4; D is perhaps TRBD1 (6 bases). Germline-derived CDR1 and CDR2 are LNHNV and YYDKDF (reference sequence). CDR3 length: 13 residues. The V end lost 11 bases, the J end lost 0 bases, and 11 bases lay between the germline ends. The CDR3 region is CAAARGAKNIQYF. For the CDR3, the DNA is TGTGCCGCCGCCAGGGGAGCCAAAAACATTCAGTACTTC.